The present TCR beta chain was sequenced within a study of T cell responses to AZD1222 COVID-19 vaccine. Overall study results and limits: Spike-specific TCR breadth and depth went up after people got two AZD1222 doses.

Some clones are missing from TCRdb's copy, which holds only in-frame ones; the method was immunoSEQ multiplex PCR. The sample yields about 140,000 clones, around 92% seen once. The CDR3 extends over 15 amino acids. Germline V lookup: CDR1 KGHDR, CDR2 SFDVKD. V shed 4 bases and J 4 bases; nucleotides not matched to a gene: 5. Note on this clone: What it binds is unknown.

The sequencing here drew on peripheral blood, taken 28 days after the second AZD1222 dose. The sequence derives from an adult who received the AZD1222 COVID-19 vaccine. The chain employs TRBV24-1 and TRBJ2-7; TRBD1 agrees at 11 bases. The CDR3 DNA reads as TGTGCCACCAGTGACCCCGGACAGGGGGCATACGAGCAGTACTTC. Amino acids: CATSDPGQGAYEQYF.